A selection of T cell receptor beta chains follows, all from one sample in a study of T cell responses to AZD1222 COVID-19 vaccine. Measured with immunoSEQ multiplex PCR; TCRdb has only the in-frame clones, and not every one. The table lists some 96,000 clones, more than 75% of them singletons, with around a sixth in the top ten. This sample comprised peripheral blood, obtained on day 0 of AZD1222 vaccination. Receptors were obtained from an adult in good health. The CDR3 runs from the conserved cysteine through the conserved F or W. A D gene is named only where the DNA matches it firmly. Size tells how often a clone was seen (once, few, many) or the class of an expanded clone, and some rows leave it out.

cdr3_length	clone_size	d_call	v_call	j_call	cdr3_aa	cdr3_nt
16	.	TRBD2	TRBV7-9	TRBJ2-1	CASSLGSSGVGHEQFF	TGTGCCAGCAGCTTAGGGAGTAGCGGGGTTGGCCATGAGCAGTTCTTC
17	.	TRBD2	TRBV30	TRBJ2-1	CAWSAGSSGISYNEQFF	TGTGCCTGGAGTGCGGGGTCTAGCGGGATTTCCTACAATGAGCAGTTCTTC
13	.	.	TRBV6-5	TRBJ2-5	CASTNGVQETQYF	TGTGCCAGCACGAACGGGGTTCAAGAGACCCAGTACTTC
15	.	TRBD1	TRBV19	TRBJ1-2	CASSLAGGVPRGYTF	TGTGCCAGTAGTCTGGCAGGGGGCGTCCCGAGAGGCTACACCTTC
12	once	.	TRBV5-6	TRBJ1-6	CASSQTNFALHF	TGTGCCAGCAGCCAAACTAACTTTGCCCTCCACTTT
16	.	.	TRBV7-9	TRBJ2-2	CASSLEGWVVTGELFF	TGTGCCAGCAGCTTAGAGGGATGGGTCGTCACCGGGGAGCTGTTTTTT
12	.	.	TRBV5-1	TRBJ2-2	CASRYGTGELFF	TGCGCCAGCAGATATGGGACCGGGGAGCTGTTTTTT
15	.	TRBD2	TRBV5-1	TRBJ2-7	CASSIGTSGFYEQYF	TGCGCCAGCAGCATCGGGACTAGTGGATTTTACGAGCAGTACTTC
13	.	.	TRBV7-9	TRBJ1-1	CASTPQGGTEAFF	TGTGCCAGCACCCCCCAAGGGGGGACTGAAGCTTTCTTT
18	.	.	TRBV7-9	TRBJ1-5	CASSLDRGFQYSNQPQHF	TGTGCCAGCAGCTTAGACAGAGGGTTTCAATATAGCAATCAGCCCCAGCATTTT
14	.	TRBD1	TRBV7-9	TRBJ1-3	CASSDRGSGNTIYF	TGTGCCAGCAGCGACAGGGGCTCTGGAAACACCATATATTTT
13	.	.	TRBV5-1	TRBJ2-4	CASSLEKGNIQYF	TGCGCCAGCAGCTTGGAGAAGGGAAACATTCAGTACTTC
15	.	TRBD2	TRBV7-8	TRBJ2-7	CASSLGGTPNYEQYF	TGTGCCAGCAGCCTCGGGGGGACCCCGAACTACGAGCAGTACTTC
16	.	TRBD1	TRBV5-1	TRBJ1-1	CASSLGVGQGNTEAFF	TGCGCCAGCAGCTTGGGAGTCGGACAGGGGAACACTGAAGCTTTCTTT
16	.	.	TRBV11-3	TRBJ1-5	CASSPPVEGSNQPQHF	TGTGCCAGCAGCCCCCCTGTAGAGGGAAGCAATCAGCCCCAGCATTTT
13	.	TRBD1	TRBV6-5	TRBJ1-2	CASSYGTGGGYTF	TGTGCCAGCAGTTACGGTACAGGGGGCGGCTACACCTTC
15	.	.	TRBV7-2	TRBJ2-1	CASSVASAGIYEQFF	TGTGCCAGCAGCGTCGCTTCAGCGGGTATCTATGAGCAGTTCTTC
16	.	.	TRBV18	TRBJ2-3	CASSPNYTGGTDTQYF	TGTGCCAGCTCACCGAATTACACTGGGGGCACAGATACGCAGTATTTT
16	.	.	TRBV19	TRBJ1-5	CASSTPAGRDNQPQHF	TGTGCCAGTAGTACGCCGGCCGGGAGGGACAATCAGCCCCAGCATTTT
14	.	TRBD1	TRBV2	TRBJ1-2	CASKEDRGSGGYTF	TGTGCCAGCAAAGAGGACAGGGGGTCGGGTGGCTACACCTTC
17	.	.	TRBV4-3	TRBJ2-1	CASSQGARRLRDNEQFF	TGCGCCAGCAGCCAAGGGGCCCGGAGGCTCCGGGACAATGAGCAGTTCTTC
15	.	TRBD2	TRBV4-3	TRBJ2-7	CASSPGTSGYYEQYF	TGCGCCAGCAGCCCCGGGACTAGCGGATACTACGAGCAGTACTTC
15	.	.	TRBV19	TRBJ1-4	CASSIFPATNEKLFF	TGTGCCAGTAGTATTTTTCCTGCAACTAATGAAAAACTGTTTTTT
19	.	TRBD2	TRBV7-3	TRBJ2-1	CASSPQKSGRLSSYNEQFF	TGTGCCAGCAGCCCCCAAAAGAGCGGGAGGCTAAGCTCCTACAATGAGCAGTTCTTC
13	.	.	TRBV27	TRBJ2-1	CASSNIVQGEQFF	TGTGCCAGCAGCAACATCGTTCAGGGTGAGCAGTTCTTC
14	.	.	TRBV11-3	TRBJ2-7	CASSPRRRRYEQYF	TGTGCCAGCAGCCCCAGGCGCCGACGGTACGAGCAGTACTTC
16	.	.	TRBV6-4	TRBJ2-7	CASRYLRGDCLYEQYF	TGTGCCAGCAGGTACCTGAGAGGGGATTGTTTGTACGAGCAGTACTTC
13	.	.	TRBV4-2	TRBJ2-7	CASSRDTSYEQYF	TGTGCCAGCTCCCGGGACACCTCCTACGAGCAGTACTTC
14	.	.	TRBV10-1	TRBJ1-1	CASSESTGNTEAFF	TGCGCCAGCAGTGAGTCGACAGGGAACACTGAAGCTTTCTTT
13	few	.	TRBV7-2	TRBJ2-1	CASSFLRYNEQFF	TGTGCCAGCAGCTTTTTACGTTACAATGAGCAGTTCTTC
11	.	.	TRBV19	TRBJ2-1	CASGLELGQFF	TGTGCCAGCGGGCTAGAACTGGGGCAGTTCTTC
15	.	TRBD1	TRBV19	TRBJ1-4	CASSPDRESGEKLFF	TGTGCCAGTAGTCCTGACAGGGAATCAGGTGAAAAACTGTTTTTT
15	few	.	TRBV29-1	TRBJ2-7	CSVSGVSATSYEQYF	TGCAGCGTTTCAGGGGTTTCAGCGACGTCCTACGAGCAGTACTTC
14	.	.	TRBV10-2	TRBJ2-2	CASSESSAVGELFF	TGCGCCAGCAGTGAGTCATCGGCTGTCGGGGAGCTGTTTTTT
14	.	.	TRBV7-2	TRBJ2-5	CASSLAAHTETQYF	TGTGCCAGCAGCTTAGCAGCGCATACAGAGACCCAGTACTTC
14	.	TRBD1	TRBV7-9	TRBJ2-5	CASSSRQGKETQYF	TGTGCCAGCAGCTCCCGACAGGGCAAAGAGACCCAGTACTTC
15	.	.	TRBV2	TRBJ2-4	CASRPWGTLGNIQYF	TGTGCCAGCAGACCCTGGGGGACCTTGGGAAACATTCAGTACTTC
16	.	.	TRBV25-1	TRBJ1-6	CASSVSQALHNSPLHF	TGTGCCAGCAGTGTTTCACAGGCTCTACATAATTCACCCCTCCACTTT
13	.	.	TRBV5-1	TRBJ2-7	CASSGLAVYEQYF	TGCGCCAGCAGCGGCTTAGCAGTATACGAGCAGTACTTC
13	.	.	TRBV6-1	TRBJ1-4	CASSEGGGEPGSF	TGTGCCAGCAGTGAAGGGGGGGGAGAGCCCGGGTCCTTT
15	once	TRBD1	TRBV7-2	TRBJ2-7	CASSRGQGRFYEQYF	TGTGCCAGCAGTCGGGGACAGGGGAGATTCTACGAGCAGTACTTC
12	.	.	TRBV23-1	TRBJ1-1	CATNPRGPEAFF	TGCGCCACCAACCCTCGGGGGCCGGAAGCTTTCTTT
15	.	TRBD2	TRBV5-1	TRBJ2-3	CASSGLAGAEVTQYF	TGCGCCAGCAGCGGACTAGCGGGAGCGGAGGTGACGCAGTATTTT
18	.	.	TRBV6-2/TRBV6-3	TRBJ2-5	CASSYGTIFGGYQETQYF	TGTGCCAGCAGTTACGGAACTATCTTCGGGGGCTACCAAGAGACCCAGTACTTC
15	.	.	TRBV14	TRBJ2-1	CASSQNRGSYNEQFF	TGTGCCAGCAGCCAGAATAGGGGTTCCTACAATGAGCAGTTCTTC
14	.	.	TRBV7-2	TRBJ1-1	CASSLGRGTLEAFF	TGTGCCAGCAGCCTGGGACGGGGAACACTTGAAGCTTTCTTT
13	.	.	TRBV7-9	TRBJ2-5	CASSLMAAETQYF	TGTGCCAGCAGCTTAATGGCGGCGGAGACCCAGTACTTC
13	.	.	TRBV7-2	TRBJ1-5	CASSLDRDQPQHF	TGTGCCAGCAGCTTAGACAGGGATCAGCCCCAGCATTTT
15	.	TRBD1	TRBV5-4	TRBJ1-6	CASSPTGLENSPLHF	TGTGCCAGCAGCCCGACAGGGCTGGAGAATTCACCCCTCCACTTT
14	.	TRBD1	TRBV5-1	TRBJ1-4	CASRTDRGSEKLFF	TGCGCCAGCAGGACCGACAGGGGAAGTGAAAAACTGTTTTTT
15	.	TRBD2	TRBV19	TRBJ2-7	CASSISGEGYDGQYF	TGTGCCAGTAGTATAAGTGGGGAGGGCTACGATGGGCAGTACTTC
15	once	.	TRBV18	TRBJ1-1	CASFRDGRMNTEAFF	TGTGCCAGTTTTAGGGACGGTAGGATGAACACTGAAGCTTTCTTT
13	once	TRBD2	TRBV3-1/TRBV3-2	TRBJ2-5	CASLLAGQETQYF	TGTGCCAGCCTACTAGCGGGGCAAGAGACCCAGTACTTC